A selection of T cell receptor beta chains follows, all from one sample in a study of shared clonotypes between healthy human individuals. Profiled with immunoSEQ multiplex PCR; TCRdb holds only in-frame clones, not every one. The repertoire holds approximately 330,000 clones, with more than 60% as singletons. The sequenced material came from memory CD4+ T cells sorted from blood. The source of these receptors is a man aged 25 to 45 in good health. Each CDR3 is given with its conserved first and last residue. D genes are given only for firm matches. Size is stated for part of the rows, as once, few or many counts, or as a class when the clone is expanded.

v_gene,abundance,j_gene,d_gene,CDR3aa,CDR3nt
TRBV5-4,many,TRBJ2-7,-,CASSKEAAYEQYF,TGTGCCAGCAGCAAGGAGGCGGCATACGAGCAGTACTTC
TRBV19,-,TRBJ2-3,-,CATNPGPPTDTQYF,TGTGCCACAAACCCGGGGCCCCCCACAGATACGCAGTATTTT
TRBV5-1,-,TRBJ2-1,-,CASSPSWGSYNEQFF,TGCGCCAGCAGCCCGTCCTGGGGTTCCTACAATGAGCAGTTCTTC
TRBV11-2,-,TRBJ1-2,TRBD1,CASSPRITGDGYTF,TGTGCCAGCAGCCCCCGGATAACAGGGGATGGCTACACCTTC
TRBV4-3,-,TRBJ2-3,-,CASSQDWPRDTQYF,TGCGCCAGCAGCCAGGACTGGCCCAGAGATACGCAGTATTTT
TRBV29-1,-,TRBJ2-1,-,CSVEPMGTHEQFF,TGCAGCGTTGAACCGATGGGGACCCATGAGCAGTTCTTC
TRBV28,-,TRBJ2-7,TRBD1,CASVRDRSSYEQYF,TGTGCCAGCGTCCGGGACAGGAGCTCCTACGAGCAGTACTTC
TRBV10-3,-,TRBJ2-1,-,CAISERVGYNEQFF,TGTGCCATCAGTGAGCGGGTAGGCTACAATGAGCAGTTCTTC
TRBV2,once,TRBJ2-5,-,CASSIRAGETQYF,TGTGCCAGCAGTATCCGGGCGGGAGAGACCCAGTACTTC
TRBV5-3,-,TRBJ2-5,TRBD2,CARSLWGGLAGGGHQETQYF,TGTGCCAGAAGCTTGTGGGGAGGACTAGCGGGAGGAGGGCATCAAGAGACCCAGTACTTC
TRBV7-2,-,TRBJ2-7,TRBD2,CASSLADSGRTEQYF,TGTGCCAGCAGCTTAGCCGATAGCGGGAGGACCGAGCAGTACTTC
TRBV18,few,TRBJ1-3,TRBD1,CASSRDRTGNTIYF,TGTGCCAGCTCACGGGACAGGACTGGAAACACCATATATTTT
TRBV6-1,few,TRBJ1-5,-,CASSESHKWNQPQHF,TGTGCCAGCAGTGAAAGTCATAAATGGAATCAGCCCCAGCATTTT
TRBV6-1,-,TRBJ2-1,TRBD1,CATRTGGGNEQFF,TGTGCCACCCGGACAGGGGGGGGGAATGAGCAGTTCTTC
TRBV7-2,-,TRBJ2-1,-,CASGSGAINEQFF,TGTGCCAGCGGCTCTGGGGCTATAAATGAGCAGTTCTTC
TRBV9,few,TRBJ2-2,TRBD2,CASSAGLAGGAGELFF,TGTGCCAGCAGCGCAGGACTAGCGGGAGGGGCCGGGGAGCTGTTTTTT
TRBV2,many,TRBJ2-7,TRBD1,CASSPGQGSYEQYF,TGTGCCAGCAGTCCGGGACAGGGGTCCTACGAGCAGTACTTC
TRBV28,many,TRBJ2-7,TRBD2,CASSPGTSGSITENYEQYF,TGTGCCAGCAGTCCGGGGACTAGCGGGAGCATTACAGAAAACTACGAGCAGTACTTC
TRBV18,-,TRBJ2-2,TRBD2,CASSPRVQRETGTGELFF,TGTGCCAGCTCACCACGTGTACAGCGGGAGACAGGAACCGGGGAGCTGTTTTTT
TRBV5-6,-,TRBJ2-2,TRBD1,CASSLLTGAYTGELFF,TGTGCCAGCAGCTTGCTTACAGGGGCCTACACCGGGGAGCTGTTTTTT
TRBV4-3,-,TRBJ1-5,-,CASSQDATGGGGQPQHF,TGCGCCAGCAGCCAAGACGCGACAGGCGGTGGTGGTCAGCCCCAGCATTTT
TRBV5-5,-,TRBJ2-5,-,CASSPWGLGQETQYF,TGTGCCAGCAGCCCCTGGGGGCTGGGGCAAGAGACCCAGTACTTC
TRBV9,-,TRBJ1-2,-,CASSPGAHDGYTF,TGTGCCAGCAGCCCGGGGGCGCATGATGGCTACACCTTC
TRBV11-2,-,TRBJ2-7,-,CASSVRESYEQYF,TGTGCCAGCAGCGTTAGGGAGTCCTACGAGCAGTACTTC
TRBV5-5,-,TRBJ1-4,-,CASSFGGFGNEKLFF,TGTGCCAGCAGCTTCGGGGGCTTCGGTAATGAAAAACTGTTTTTT
TRBV10-1,many,TRBJ2-2,TRBD1,CASSSTGTTGELFF,TGCGCCAGCAGTTCGACAGGGACAACCGGGGAGCTGTTTTTT
TRBV6-1,-,TRBJ1-5,-,CASKEYNQPQHF,TGTGCCAGCAAGGAGTACAATCAGCCCCAGCATTTT
TRBV7-8,-,TRBJ1-1,-,CASSLRVGGASPNTEAFF,TGTGCCAGCAGCTTAAGGGTCGGAGGCGCGAGCCCCAACACTGAAGCTTTCTTT
TRBV5-1,-,TRBJ2-2,-,CASSLNYGTGELFF,TGCGCCAGCAGCTTGAACTACGGTACCGGGGAGCTGTTTTTT